One and the same sample provided the 22 T cell receptor beta chains below, sequenced in a study of shared clonotypes between healthy human individuals. Naive CD8 cells lacked CD45RO, underwent positive selection for CCR7 and left out terminally differentiated effector memory CD45RA+ cells. The table came from immunoSEQ multiplex PCR; TCRdb's copy has only in-frame clones and leaves some out. The sample contains more than 2 million clones, 85% to 95% of which appear only once. The material sequenced was naive CD8+ T cells sorted from blood. The receptors come from a man aged 18 to 35 in good health.

The V call is TRBV4-3, the J call TRBJ2-5, with a possible D match to TRBD1 (5 bases). Germline V gene data show CDR1 as LGHNA and CDR2 as YSLEER. V was cut by 0 bases and J by 4 bases, with 12 bases left in between. The CDR3 totals 15 residues. The chain's CDR3 is CASSQDRQLLETQYF. In DNA, the CDR3 is TGCGCCAGCAGCCAAGATAGACAGTTACTAGAGACCCAGTACTTC.

The chain carries TRBV6-1 and TRBJ2-5, with D unclear. The germline V gene has CDR1 MNHNS and CDR2 SASEGT. Trimming cost V 2 bases and J 5 bases, with 3 bases left between them. This CDR3 spans 11 amino acids. For the CDR3, the DNA is TGTGCCAGCAGTGAAATGGAGACCCAGTACTTC. Translating it yields CASSEMETQYF.

The chain combines TRBV7-3 with TRBJ2-3, with a possible D match to TRBD2 (5 bases). CDR1 is SGHTA and CDR2 is FQGTGA in the germline V gene. There are 13 residues in the CDR3. Trimming shortened V by 3 bases and J by 6 bases, and 10 bases separated the two germline ends. The CDR3 loop is CASSFGPGDTQYF. The CDR3 DNA reads as TGTGCCAGCAGCTTCGGACCGGGGGATACGCAGTATTTT.

The table lists this clone with a count of one. The chain has TRBV15 and TRBJ1-2; possible D gene TRBD1, 5 bases. CDR3 size: 12 residues. Germline CDR1 and CDR2: LNHNV and YYDKDF (reference sequence). V lost 8 bases and J lost 2, with 9 bases in between. Here the CDR3 reads CATWGENYGYTF. The CDR3 DNA is TGTGCCACCTGGGGGGAAAACTATGGCTACACCTTC.

The J gene is TRBJ1-1, the V gene TRBV11-2; D is unclear. This CDR3 spans 16 amino acids. Between the trimmed V and J ends, which lost 4 bases and 0 bases, there was a span of 15 bases. Germline V lookup: CDR1 SGHAT, CDR2 FQNNGV. In DNA form, the CDR3 reads TGTGCCAGCAGCTCCCTTCGGGTCATAATGAACACTGAAGCTTTCTTT. Translated, it gives CASSSLRVIMNTEAFF.

V and J are TRBV6-5 and TRBJ2-2; D is perhaps TRBD1 (6 bases). This CDR3 is built from 16 residues. Germline V gene sequence: CDR1 MNHEY, CDR2 SVGAGI. V lost 0 bases, J lost 3 bases, and 11 bases lay in between. CDR3 residues: CASSYSVTGYTGELFF. The CDR3 DNA reads TGTGCCAGCAGTTACTCCGTGACAGGCTACACCGGGGAGCTGTTTTTT.

This chain links TRBV6-6 with TRBJ2-1, with 13 bases lining up with TRBD2. CDR1 and CDR2 from the germline V gene are MNHNY and SVGAGI (reference sequence). There are 16 residues in the CDR3. J lost 4 bases, V lost 5 bases, and 5 bases had no gene match. CDR3 nucleotides: TGTGCCAGCAGTCAGGGACTAGCGGGGATATACAATGAGCAGTTCTTC. It yields the protein CASSQGLAGIYNEQFF.

CDR3 sequence: CASSQDLTSGSTDTQYF. For the CDR3, the DNA is TGCGCCAGCAGCCAAGATCTGACTAGCGGGAGCACAGATACGCAGTATTTT. This sequence joins TRBV4-1 and TRBJ2-3; 10 bases align to TRBD2. CDR3 length equals 17 residues. Germline lookup yields CDR1 MGHRA and CDR2 YSYEKL. With 0 bases clipped from V and 0 bases from J, the junction kept 3 bases outside the gene matches.

The V gene is TRBV19, the J gene TRBJ2-1, with 11 bases fitting TRBD2. CDR1 LNHDA and CDR2 SQIVND come from the germline V gene (reference sequence). This CDR3 region has 15 residues. The junction had 7 bases not matched to a gene; V was cut back by 3 bases and J by 9 bases. CDR3 nucleotide sequence: TGTGCCAGTAGTATTTTCACTAGCGGGAGTGGTGAGCAGTTCTTC. Its protein product is CASSIFTSGSGEQFF.

V is TRBV11-3 and J is TRBJ2-1, with D hard to call. The CDR3 contains 13 residues. The germline V and J ends were trimmed by 2 bases and 2 bases, with 4 bases remaining between them. Per germline, CDR1 SGHNT and CDR2 YENEEA. In DNA form, the CDR3 reads TGTGCCAGCAGCTTACCCCCCTACAATGAGCAGTTCTTC. Translating it yields CASSLPPYNEQFF. The full variable domain, completed using reference TRBV11-3 and TRBJ2-1, is EAGVVQSPRYKIIEKKQPVAFWCNPISGHNTLYWYLQNLGQGPELLIRYENEEAVDDSQLPKDRFSAERLKGVDSTLKIQPAELGDSAVYLCASSLPPYNEQFFGPGTRLTVL.

The chain is built from TRBV6-1 and TRBJ2-3; D call uncertain. The CDR3 is 16 amino acids. Germline V gene sequence: CDR1 MNHNS, CDR2 SASEGT. V dropped 2 bases and J dropped 4 bases, with 16 bases sitting between them. This CDR3 is CASSESVGIAPDTQYF. The CDR3 nucleotides read TGTGCCAGCAGTGAATCAGTAGGCATAGCTCCAGATACGCAGTATTTT.

The J gene is TRBJ2-1, the V gene TRBV4-1; 14 bases map to TRBD2. Germline values: CDR1 MGHRA, CDR2 YSYEKL. The CDR3 extends over 19 amino acids. With 1 base clipped from V and 1 base from J, the junction kept 6 bases outside the gene matches. CDR3 residues: CASSQVETSGGESYNEQFF. Here the CDR3 DNA reads TGCGCCAGCAGCCAAGTCGAGACTAGCGGGGGGGAATCCTACAATGAGCAGTTCTTC.

This chain links TRBV2 with TRBJ2-7, with D hard to call. Germline CDR1 is SNHLY and CDR2 is FYNNEI. The CDR3 extends over 12 amino acids. Deletions cut 6 bases from V and 0 bases from J, with 6 bases between. The chain's CDR3 is CASRESSYEQYF. Written as DNA, the CDR3 is TGTGCCAGCAGAGAGAGCTCCTACGAGCAGTACTTC.

This clone was picked up one time. This rearrangement joins TRBV5-4 to TRBJ2-7; D gene ambiguous. The V and J ends lost 3 bases and 5 bases respectively, with 15 bases between them. The CDR3 loop spans 14 amino acids. Germline assignment: CDR1 SGHNT and CDR2 YYREEE (reference sequence). The CDR3 loop reads CASSYDRFVNEQYF. In nucleotides, the CDR3 is TGTGCCAGCAGCTACGACCGTTTTGTCAACGAGCAGTACTTC.

Concerning this clone itself: The identical CDR3 is also encoded by other nucleotide sequences in the sample. The V gene is TRBV9, the J gene TRBJ2-5; D gene uncertain. The CDR3 contains 13 residues. Trimming left V 4 bases short and J 0 bases short, with 7 bases between. CDR1 SGDLS and CDR2 YYNGEE come from the germline V gene. CDR3 residues: CASSSRYQETQYF. In DNA form, the CDR3 reads TGTGCCAGCAGCTCTCGGTACCAAGAGACCCAGTACTTC.

Details on this clone: At the DNA level, this CDR3 is encoded by other sequences in the same sample as well. The V and J genes are TRBV4-1 and TRBJ2-7; D not certain. The CDR3 spans 13 residues. Trimming stripped 2 bases from V and 1 base from J, with 6 bases between. The germline CDR1 and CDR2 sequences are MGHRA and YSYEKL. The CDR3 region has the DNA TGCGCCAGCAGCCAACGGCTGTCCTACGAGCAGTACTTC. It encodes CASSQRLSYEQYF.

As concerns this clone: The same CDR3 arises from other DNA sequences in this sample as well. This chain joins TRBV9 and TRBJ2-7, with 7 bases aligning to TRBD2. Germline V gene lookup returns CDR1 SGDLS and CDR2 YYNGEE. V gave up 0 bases and J gave up 3 bases; unmatched junction bases: 3. This CDR3 is 14 amino acids long. CDR3 in amino acids: CASSVGAGVYEQYF. CDR3 nucleotides: TGTGCCAGCAGCGTAGGGGCGGGAGTCTACGAGCAGTACTTC.

This sequence joins TRBV6-5 and TRBJ1-1, with a tentative D call TRBD1 (5 bases). The germline gives CDR1 MNHEY, CDR2 SVGAGI. CDR3 length: 16 residues. With 2 bases removed from V and 1 base from J, the gap between germline ends came to 14 bases. CDR3 in DNA: TGTGCCAGCAGTTACACGCCAAGGGGCTGGAACACTGAAGCTTTCTTT. It yields the protein CASSYTPRGWNTEAFF.

The chain recombines TRBV5-4 with TRBJ2-1; the D gene could be TRBD1 or TRBD2 (5 bases each). The V gene lost 2 bases and the J gene lost 0 bases, with 21 bases spanning the gap. CDR3 length: 19 residues. In germline, CDR1 is SGHNT, CDR2 YYREEE (reference sequence). The CDR3 protein is CASSFGLRGAMSSYNEQFF. CDR3 bases: TGTGCCAGCAGCTTCGGGCTGAGAGGGGCGATGAGCTCCTACAATGAGCAGTTCTTC.

The chain combines TRBV13 with TRBJ2-3; 10 bases are a match to TRBD2. CDR3 length: 17 amino acids. Per germline, CDR1 PRHDT and CDR2 FYEKMQ (reference sequence). J lost 5 bases, V lost 3 bases, and 11 bases had no gene match. The CDR3 region is CASSLGELAGREDTQYF. The CDR3 DNA follows: TGTGCCAGCAGCTTGGGTGAACTAGCGGGGCGTGAAGATACGCAGTATTTT.

This chain connects TRBV11-2 to TRBJ2-1; possibly TRBD1 for D (6 bases). CDR3 length: 16 residues. V gave up 5 bases and J gave up 0 bases, with 14 bases separating them. Looked up from germline, CDR1 is SGHAT and CDR2 is FQNNGV. Written as DNA, the CDR3 is TGTGCCAGCAGCCGATTGGGGGCCGACTCCTACAATGAGCAGTTCTTC. Translation gives CASSRLGADSYNEQFF.

V and J are TRBV10-3 and TRBJ1-1; TRBD1 is a possible D gene (6 bases). Trimming removed 3 bases at V and 0 bases at J, with 11 bases between. CDR3 length: 15 amino acids. CDR1 ENHRY and CDR2 SYGVKD come from the germline V gene. This chain's CDR3 is CAISDAPGVNTEAFF. The DNA for the CDR3 is TGTGCCATCAGTGATGCTCCAGGGGTGAACACTGAAGCTTTCTTT.